This T cell receptor (beta chain) was identified in a study of cytomegalovirus exposure and HLA in healthy donors. Study-wide findings and caveats: One later analysis reportedly identified an Asian-associated ancestry cluster that showed fewer N-insertions than the approximately 670-donor mean.

Germline V lookup: CDR1 LNHDA, CDR2 SQIVND (reference sequence). Trimming took 10 bases from V and 3 from J; bases not matched to a gene: 13. The CDR3 has 15 amino acids. A remark on this clone: Its matching antigen is unknown.

Primers for the PCR totalled 60 Vbeta and 13 Jbeta. Sequencing used immunoSEQ multiplex PCR; TCRdb keeps in-frame clones, though not all of them. The ten most abundant clones cover around 4% of a sample with roughly 120,000 clones. The sequencing sample was made of PBMCs. This chain connects TRBV19 to TRBJ1-1; TRBD1 matches 8 bases. The sequence came from a man younger than 35 in good health and CMV-seronegative. The CDR3 loop reads CATLPRGREDTEAFF. The CDR3 DNA reads TGTGCCACCCTCCCCAGGGGGCGCGAGGACACTGAAGCTTTCTTT.